A selection of T cell receptor beta chains follows, all from one sample in a study of blood T cell repertoires in COVID-19. The assay was immunoSEQ multiplex PCR, and TCRdb's table has in-frame clones only and misses some. The table has 350,000 to 450,000 clones, 85% seen once. Sequences were obtained from peripheral blood. The receptors come from a woman aged 18-30 years with acute or convalescent COVID-19. CDR3s include the opening cysteine and the closing phenylalanine or tryptophan.

v_gene: TRBV6-2/TRBV6-3; len: 14; CDR3aa: CASSYRGHTGELFF
v_gene: TRBV7-2; len: 13; CDR3aa: CASSSSRLVHQFF
v_gene: TRBV9; len: 16; CDR3aa: CASSLRSSSYNSPLHF
v_gene: TRBV10-3; len: 15; CDR3aa: CAIRGDRVYNSPLHF
v_gene: TRBV27; len: 14; CDR3aa: CASRRTSGVYEQYF
v_gene: TRBV5-4; len: 15; CDR3aa: CASSLGGNSYNEQFF
v_gene: TRBV28; len: 15; CDR3aa: CASIKNQGGNYGYTF
v_gene: TRBV9; len: 15; CDR3aa: CASSVSSSSTDTQYF
v_gene: TRBV19; len: 15; CDR3aa: CASKSGETGANVLTF
v_gene: TRBV6-6; len: 13; CDR3aa: CASSYSAGQPQHF
v_gene: TRBV27; len: 14; CDR3aa: CASSFNRGSYGYTF
v_gene: TRBV7-9; len: 16; CDR3aa: CASSLGPGQGEETQYF
v_gene: TRBV18; len: 13; CDR3aa: CASSPPSVNTIYF
v_gene: TRBV28; len: 14; CDR3aa: CASSLYRGQETQYF
v_gene: TRBV5-1; len: 14; CDR3aa: CASNTGTGSIEQYF
v_gene: TRBV5-8; len: 16; CDR3aa: CASSLGTGASNQPQHF
v_gene: TRBV30; len: 13; CDR3aa: CAWSVREDQPQHF
v_gene: TRBV19; len: 15; CDR3aa: CASSIGARGTYEQYF
v_gene: TRBV12-3/TRBV12-4; len: 12; CDR3aa: CASSLSQYEQYF
v_gene: TRBV6-5; len: 15; CDR3aa: CASSYQYRGTYEQYF
v_gene: TRBV2; len: 15; CDR3aa: CASTRSGYGANVLTF
v_gene: TRBV29-1; len: 13; CDR3aa: CSVGQGQGYGYTF
v_gene: TRBV12-3/TRBV12-4; len: 12; CDR3aa: CASRALTGELFF
v_gene: TRBV18; len: 15; CDR3aa: CASSPSLTEYYGYTF
v_gene: TRBV6-5; len: 15; CDR3aa: CASRNRQGVTTEAFF
v_gene: TRBV15; len: 16; CDR3aa: CATSGYLAGGSNEQFF
v_gene: TRBV7-3; len: 15; CDR3aa: CASSFREGHGNEQFF
v_gene: TRBV4-1; len: 14; CDR3aa: CASSQPDRDYEQYF
v_gene: TRBV9; len: 13; CDR3aa: CARLTGEGEKLFF
v_gene: TRBV6-5; len: 15; CDR3aa: CASSSEQGSDYGYTF
v_gene: TRBV4-2; len: 16; CDR3aa: CASSQEGSGRFWEQYF
v_gene: TRBV30; len: 16; CDR3aa: CAWSDPPDSTGNTIYF
v_gene: TRBV3-1/TRBV3-2; len: 14; CDR3aa: CASSFEQGRYGYTF
v_gene: TRBV9; len: 17; CDR3aa: CASSVATGGRVNYGYTF
v_gene: TRBV18; len: 16; CDR3aa: CASSLGQGGNYNEQFF
v_gene: TRBV7-8; len: 16; CDR3aa: CASSLASGGIYYEQYF